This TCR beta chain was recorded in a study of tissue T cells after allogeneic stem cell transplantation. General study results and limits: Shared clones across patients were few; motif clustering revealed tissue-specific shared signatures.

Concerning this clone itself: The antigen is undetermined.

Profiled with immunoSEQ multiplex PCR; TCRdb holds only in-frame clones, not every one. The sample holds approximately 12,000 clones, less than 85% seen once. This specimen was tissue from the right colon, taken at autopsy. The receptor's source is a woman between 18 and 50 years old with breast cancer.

The CDR3 loop is CASSLARLAGGQGETQYF. The CDR3 DNA reads TGTGCCAGCAGCTTAGCGCGACTAGCGGGGGGGCAAGGGGAGACCCAGTACTTC. The chain recombines TRBV7-2 with TRBJ2-5; 14 bases agree with TRBD2. Looked up from germline, CDR1 is SGHTA and CDR2 is FQGNSA. The CDR3 extends over 18 amino acids. The V gene end was trimmed by 0 bases and the J gene end by 5 bases; junction bases not matched to a gene: 8.